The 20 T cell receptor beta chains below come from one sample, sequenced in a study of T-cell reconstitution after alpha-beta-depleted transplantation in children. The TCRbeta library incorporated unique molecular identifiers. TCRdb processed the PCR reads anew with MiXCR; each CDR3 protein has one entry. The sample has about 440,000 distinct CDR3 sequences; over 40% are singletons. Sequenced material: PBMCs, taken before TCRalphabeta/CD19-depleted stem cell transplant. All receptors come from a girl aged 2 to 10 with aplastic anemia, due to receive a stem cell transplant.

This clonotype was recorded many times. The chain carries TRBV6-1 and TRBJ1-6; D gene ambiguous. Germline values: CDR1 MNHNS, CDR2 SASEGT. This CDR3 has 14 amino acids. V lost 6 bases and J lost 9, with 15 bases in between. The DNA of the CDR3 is TGTGCCAGCAGCGCGTTGATCCGATCTTCACCCCTCCACTTT. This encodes CASSALIRSSPLHF.

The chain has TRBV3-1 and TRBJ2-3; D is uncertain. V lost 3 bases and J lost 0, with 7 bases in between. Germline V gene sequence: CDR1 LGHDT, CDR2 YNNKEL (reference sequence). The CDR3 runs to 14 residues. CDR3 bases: TGTGCCAGCAGCCATACGACTAGCACAGATACGCAGTATTTT. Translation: CASSHTTSTDTQYF.

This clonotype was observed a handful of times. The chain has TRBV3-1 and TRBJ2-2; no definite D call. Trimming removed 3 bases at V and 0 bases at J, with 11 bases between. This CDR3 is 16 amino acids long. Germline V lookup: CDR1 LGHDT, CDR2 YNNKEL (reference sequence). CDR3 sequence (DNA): TGTGCCAGCAGCCATTCGACCGAATCGAACACCGGGGAGCTGTTTTTT. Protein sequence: CASSHSTESNTGELFF.

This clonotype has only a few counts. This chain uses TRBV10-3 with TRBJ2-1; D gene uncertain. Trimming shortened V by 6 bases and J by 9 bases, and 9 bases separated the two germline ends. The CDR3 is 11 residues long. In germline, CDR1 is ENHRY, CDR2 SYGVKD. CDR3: CAIRGGGEQFF. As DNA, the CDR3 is TGTGCCATCAGGGGTGGCGGTGAGCAGTTCTTC.

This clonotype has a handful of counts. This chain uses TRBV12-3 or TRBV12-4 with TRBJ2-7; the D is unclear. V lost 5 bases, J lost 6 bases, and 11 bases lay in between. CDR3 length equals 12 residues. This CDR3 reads CASSLTRAEQYF. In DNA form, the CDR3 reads TGTGCCAGCAGTCTAACAAGGGCCGAGCAGTACTTC.

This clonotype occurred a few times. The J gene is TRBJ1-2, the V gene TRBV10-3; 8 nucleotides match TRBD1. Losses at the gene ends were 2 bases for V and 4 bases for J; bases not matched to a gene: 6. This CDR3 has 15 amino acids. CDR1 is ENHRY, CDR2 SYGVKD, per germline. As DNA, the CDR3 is TGTGCCATCAGTGAGGGGGACAGGACGATCTATGGCTACACCTTC. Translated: CAISEGDRTIYGYTF.

The CDR3 DNA reads as TGCGCCAGCAGCCAAGATTCACAGATAACCACTGAAGCTTTCTTT. Translating gives CASSQDSQITTEAFF. This chain uses TRBV4-3 with TRBJ1-1; D not resolved. This CDR3 has 15 residues. The V end lost 0 bases, the J end lost 4 bases, and 12 bases lay between the germline ends. Germline-derived CDR1 and CDR2 are LGHNA and YSLEER.

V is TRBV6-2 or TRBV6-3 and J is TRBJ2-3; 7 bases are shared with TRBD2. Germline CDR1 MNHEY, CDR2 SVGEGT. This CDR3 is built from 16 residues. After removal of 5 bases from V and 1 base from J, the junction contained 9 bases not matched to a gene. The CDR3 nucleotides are TGTGCCAGCAGTCGTCACTTTGCGGGAGGCACAGATACGCAGTATTTT. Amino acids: CASSRHFAGGTDTQYF.

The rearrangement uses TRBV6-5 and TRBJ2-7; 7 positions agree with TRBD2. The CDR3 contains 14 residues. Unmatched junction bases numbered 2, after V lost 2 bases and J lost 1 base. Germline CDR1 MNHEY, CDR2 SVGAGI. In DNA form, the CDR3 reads TGTGCCAGCAGTTACAAAGCGGGGTCCTACGAGCAGTACTTC. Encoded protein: CASSYKAGSYEQYF.

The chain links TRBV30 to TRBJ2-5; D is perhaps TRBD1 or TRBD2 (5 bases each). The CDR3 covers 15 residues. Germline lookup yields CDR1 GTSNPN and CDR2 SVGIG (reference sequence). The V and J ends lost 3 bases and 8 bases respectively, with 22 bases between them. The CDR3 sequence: CAWRSPIGTQVTQYF. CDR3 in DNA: TGTGCCTGGAGATCCCCGATAGGGACCCAGGTAACCCAGTACTTC.

The CDR3 coding sequence is TGTGCCAGCGCGCCACTAGCGGGAGACCACAATGAGCAGTTCTTC. Encoded protein: CASAPLAGDHNEQFF. The V gene is TRBV11-2, the J gene TRBJ2-1; TRBD2 aligns across 11 bases. CDR3 size: 15 residues. V was pared by 8 bases and J by 5 bases, with 8 bases of the junction left unmatched. The germline CDR1 and CDR2 sequences are SGHAT and FQNNGV. The entire variable domain, with the rest obtained from reference TRBV11-2 and TRBJ2-1, is as follows: EAGVAQSPRYKIIEKRQSVAFWCNPISGHATLYWYQQILGQGPKLLIQFQNNGVVDDSQLPKDRFSAERLKGVDSTLKIQPAKLEDSAVYLCASAPLAGDHNEQFFGPGTRLTVL.

CDR3 bases: TGTGCCAGCAGCCAAGATCTGTTCGGAAGCTATGGCTACACCTTC. Protein: CASSQDLFGSYGYTF. This sequence joins TRBV14 and TRBJ1-2; D uncertain. The CDR3 is 15 amino acids. The V gene's germline CDR1 is SGHDN and CDR2 FVKESK. V was pared by 0 bases and J by 4 bases, with 12 bases between.

The CDR3 sequence is CSARDIVVPTDTQYF. Written as DNA, the CDR3 is TGCAGTGCTAGAGATATAGTAGTCCCAACAGATACGCAGTATTTT. The chain recombines TRBV20-1 with TRBJ2-3; D is unclear. V was cut by 0 bases and J by 3 bases, with 13 bases left in between. The CDR3 extends over 15 amino acids. Germline V gene sequence: CDR1 DFQATT, CDR2 SNEGSKA (reference sequence).

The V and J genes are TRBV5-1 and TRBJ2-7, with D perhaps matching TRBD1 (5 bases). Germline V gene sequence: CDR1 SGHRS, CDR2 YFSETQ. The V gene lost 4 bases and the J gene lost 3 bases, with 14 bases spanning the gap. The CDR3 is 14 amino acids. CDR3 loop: CASSGQGGIYEQYF. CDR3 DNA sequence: TGCGCCAGCAGCGGGCAGGGCGGTATCTACGAGCAGTACTTC.

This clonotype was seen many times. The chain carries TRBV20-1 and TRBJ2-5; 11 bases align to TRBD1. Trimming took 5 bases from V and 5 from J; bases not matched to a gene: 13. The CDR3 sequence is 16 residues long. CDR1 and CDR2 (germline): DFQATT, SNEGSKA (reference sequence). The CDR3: CSALPPPGQGGETQYF. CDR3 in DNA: TGCAGTGCTCTCCCTCCCCCGGGACAGGGGGGGGAGACCCAGTACTTC.

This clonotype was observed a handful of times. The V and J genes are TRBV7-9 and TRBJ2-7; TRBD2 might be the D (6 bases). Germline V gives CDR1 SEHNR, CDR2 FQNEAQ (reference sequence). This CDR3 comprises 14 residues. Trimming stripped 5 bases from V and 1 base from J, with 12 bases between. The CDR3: CASSGTRGSYEQYF. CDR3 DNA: TGTGCCAGCAGCGGGACCCGGGGGTCCTACGAGCAGTACTTC.

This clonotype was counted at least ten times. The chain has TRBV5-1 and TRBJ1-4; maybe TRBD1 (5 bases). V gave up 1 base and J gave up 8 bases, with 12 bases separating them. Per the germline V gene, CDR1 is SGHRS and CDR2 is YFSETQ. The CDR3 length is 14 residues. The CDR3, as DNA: TGCGCCAGCAGCTTGTCGGGACGGCGAGAAAAACTGTTTTTT. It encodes CASSLSGRREKLFF.

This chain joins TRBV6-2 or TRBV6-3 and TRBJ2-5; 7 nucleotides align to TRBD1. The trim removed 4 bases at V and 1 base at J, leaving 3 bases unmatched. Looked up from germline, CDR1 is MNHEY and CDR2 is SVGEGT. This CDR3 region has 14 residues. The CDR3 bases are TGTGCCAGCAGTTGGGACAGCCCCCAAGAGACCCAGTACTTC. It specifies CASSWDSPQETQYF.

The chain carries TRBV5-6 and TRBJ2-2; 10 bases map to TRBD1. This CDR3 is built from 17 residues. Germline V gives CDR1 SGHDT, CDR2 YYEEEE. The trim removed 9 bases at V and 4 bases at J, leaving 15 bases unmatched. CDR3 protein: CAMGPGGGQGFTGELFF. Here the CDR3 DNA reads TGTGCCATGGGCCCCGGAGGGGGACAGGGGTTCACCGGGGAGCTGTTTTTT.

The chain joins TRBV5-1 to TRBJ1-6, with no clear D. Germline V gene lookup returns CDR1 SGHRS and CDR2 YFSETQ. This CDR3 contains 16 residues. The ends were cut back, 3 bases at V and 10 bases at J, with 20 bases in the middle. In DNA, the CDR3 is TGCGCCAGCAGCTCACAGATGGCAGCAGGCGGGTCACCCCTCCACTTT. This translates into CASSSQMAAGGSPLHF.